This T cell receptor beta chain was found in a study of immune evolution from preneoplasia to lung adenocarcinoma. Libraries were prepared by immunoSEQ multiplex PCR; TCRdb keeps only in-frame clonotypes and omits some of them. The sample has roughly 8,000 clones, under 90% seen once. The germline V and J ends were trimmed by 3 bases and 4 bases, with 15 bases remaining between them. The germline V gene encodes CDR1 ENHRY and CDR2 SYGVKD. The CDR3 length is 15 residues. Sequencing was done on a sample of FFPE invasive lung adenocarcinoma tissue. The TCR comes from a person aged 45-60 years with lung adenocarcinoma. This chain uses TRBV10-3 with TRBJ1-2, with D maybe TRBD1 (6 bases). CDR3 nucleotides: TGTGCCATCAGTGAAGGGGGGGGCAGGGCCTATGGCTACACCTTC. This encodes CAISEGGGRAYGYTF.